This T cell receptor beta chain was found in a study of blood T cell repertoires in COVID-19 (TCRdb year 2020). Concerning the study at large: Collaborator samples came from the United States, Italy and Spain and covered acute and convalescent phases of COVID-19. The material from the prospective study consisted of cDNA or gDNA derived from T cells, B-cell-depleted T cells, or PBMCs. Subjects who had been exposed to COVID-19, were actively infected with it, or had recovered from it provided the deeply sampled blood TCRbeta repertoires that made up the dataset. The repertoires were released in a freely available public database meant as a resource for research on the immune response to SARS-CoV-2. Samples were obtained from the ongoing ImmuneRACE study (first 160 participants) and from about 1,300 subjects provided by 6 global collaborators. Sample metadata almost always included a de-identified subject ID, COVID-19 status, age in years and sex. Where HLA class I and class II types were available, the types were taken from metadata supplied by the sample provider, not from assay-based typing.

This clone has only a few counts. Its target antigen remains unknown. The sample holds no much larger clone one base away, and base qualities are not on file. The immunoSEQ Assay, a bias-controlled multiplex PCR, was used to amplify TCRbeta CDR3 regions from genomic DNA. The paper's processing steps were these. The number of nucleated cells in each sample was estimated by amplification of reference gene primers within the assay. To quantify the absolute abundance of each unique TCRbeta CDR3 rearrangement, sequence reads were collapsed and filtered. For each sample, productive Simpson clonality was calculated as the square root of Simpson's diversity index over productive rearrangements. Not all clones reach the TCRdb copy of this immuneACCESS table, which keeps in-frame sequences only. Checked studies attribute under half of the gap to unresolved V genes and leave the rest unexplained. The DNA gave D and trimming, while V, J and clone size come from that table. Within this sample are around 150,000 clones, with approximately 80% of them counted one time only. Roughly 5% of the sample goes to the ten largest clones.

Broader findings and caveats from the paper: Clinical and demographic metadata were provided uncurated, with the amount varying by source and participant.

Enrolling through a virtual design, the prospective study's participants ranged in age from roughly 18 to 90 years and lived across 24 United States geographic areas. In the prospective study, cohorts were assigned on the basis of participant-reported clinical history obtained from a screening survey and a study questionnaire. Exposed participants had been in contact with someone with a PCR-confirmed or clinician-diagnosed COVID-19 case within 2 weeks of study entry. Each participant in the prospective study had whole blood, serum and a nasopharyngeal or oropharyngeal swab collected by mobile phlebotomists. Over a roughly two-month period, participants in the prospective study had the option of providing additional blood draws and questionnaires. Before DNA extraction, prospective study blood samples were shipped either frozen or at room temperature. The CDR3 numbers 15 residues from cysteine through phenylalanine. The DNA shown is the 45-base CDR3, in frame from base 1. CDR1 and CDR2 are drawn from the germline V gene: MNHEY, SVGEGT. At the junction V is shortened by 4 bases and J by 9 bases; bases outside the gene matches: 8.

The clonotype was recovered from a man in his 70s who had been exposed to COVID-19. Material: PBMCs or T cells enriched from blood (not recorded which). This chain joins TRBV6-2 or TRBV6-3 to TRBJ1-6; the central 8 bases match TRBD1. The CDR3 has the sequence CASSWWTDRGSPLHF. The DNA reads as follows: TGTGCCAGCAGTTGGTGGACAGACAGGGGTTCACCCCTCCACTTT.